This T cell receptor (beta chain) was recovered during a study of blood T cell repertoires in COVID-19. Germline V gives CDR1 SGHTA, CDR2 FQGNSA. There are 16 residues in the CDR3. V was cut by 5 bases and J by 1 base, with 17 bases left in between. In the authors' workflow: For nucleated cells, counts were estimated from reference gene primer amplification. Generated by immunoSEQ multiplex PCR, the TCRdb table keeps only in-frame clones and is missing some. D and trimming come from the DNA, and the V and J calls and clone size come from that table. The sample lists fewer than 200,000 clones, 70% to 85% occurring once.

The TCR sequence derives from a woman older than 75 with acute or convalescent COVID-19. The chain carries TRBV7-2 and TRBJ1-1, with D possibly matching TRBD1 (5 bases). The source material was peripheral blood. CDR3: CASSHPLGVTNTEAFF. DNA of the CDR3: TGTGCCAGCAGCCATCCTTTAGGGGTGACGAACACTGAAGCTTTCTTT.